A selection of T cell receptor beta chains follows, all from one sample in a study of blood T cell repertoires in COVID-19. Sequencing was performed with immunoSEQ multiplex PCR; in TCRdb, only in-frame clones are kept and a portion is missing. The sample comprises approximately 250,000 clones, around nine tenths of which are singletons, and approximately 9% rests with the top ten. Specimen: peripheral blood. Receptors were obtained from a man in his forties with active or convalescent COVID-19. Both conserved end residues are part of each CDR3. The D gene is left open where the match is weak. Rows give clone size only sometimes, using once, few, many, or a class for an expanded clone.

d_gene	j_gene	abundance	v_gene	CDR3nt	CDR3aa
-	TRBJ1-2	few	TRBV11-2	TGTGCCAGCAGCTCCGTCGAGGGCTATGGCTACACCTTC	CASSSVEGYGYTF
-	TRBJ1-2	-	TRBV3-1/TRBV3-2	TGTGCCAGCAGCCCTTCCTCGACCGGGAACTATGGCTACACCTTC	CASSPSSTGNYGYTF
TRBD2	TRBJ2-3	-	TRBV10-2	TGCGCCAGCAGTGACAAGCCCTATGGCGGGGGACCTGATACGCAGTATTTT	CASSDKPYGGGPDTQYF
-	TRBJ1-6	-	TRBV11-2	TGTGCCAGCAGCCACGAAACGGGAGGGGCGGAGTCACCCCTCCACTTT	CASSHETGGAESPLHF
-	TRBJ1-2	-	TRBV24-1	TGTGCCACCAGTGATTTGCGCGGGGGGGACTATGGCTACACCTTC	CATSDLRGGDYGYTF
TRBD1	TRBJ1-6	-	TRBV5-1	TGCGCCAGCAGCGATAGACAGGGGGCGAATTCACCCCTCCACTTT	CASSDRQGANSPLHF
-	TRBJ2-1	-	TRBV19	TGTGCCAGTAGTATCCCGCGGGGAATTGAGCAGTTCTTC	CASSIPRGIEQFF
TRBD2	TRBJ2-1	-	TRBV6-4	TGTGCCAGCAGTGGACTAGCGGGAGGGTACAATGAGCAGTTCTTC	CASSGLAGGYNEQFF
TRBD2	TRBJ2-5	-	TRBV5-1	TGCGCCAGCAGCCCCCTAGCGGTGGAAGAGACCCAGTACTTC	CASSPLAVEETQYF
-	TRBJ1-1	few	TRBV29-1	TGCAGCGTCCGATGGGGGGATGTTGAAGCTTTCTTT	CSVRWGDVEAFF
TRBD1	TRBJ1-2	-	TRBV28	TGTGCCAGCAGTTTGACAGACGAAAAGCGAGTTCTAGGGGGCCGACACTATGGCTACACCTTC	CASSLTDEKRVLGGRHYGYTF
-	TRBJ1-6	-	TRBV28	TGTGCCACCAGTCCAGGGGTGAATGGTTCACCCCTCCACTTT	CATSPGVNGSPLHF
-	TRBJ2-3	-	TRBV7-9	TGTGCCAGCATGGCGGGCGCTAGCACAGATACGCAGTATTTT	CASMAGASTDTQYF
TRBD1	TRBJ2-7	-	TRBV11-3	TGTGCCAGCAGCCGACAGGGGCCCTCCTACGAGCAGTACTTC	CASSRQGPSYEQYF
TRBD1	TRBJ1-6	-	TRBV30	TGTGCCTGGAGTGTACAAGGGGGCGGTAATTCACCCCTCCACTTT	CAWSVQGGGNSPLHF
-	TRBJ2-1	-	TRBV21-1	TGTGCCAGCAGCAAACGTGGCGGGAGTTTCCACAATGAGCAGTTCTTC	CASSKRGGSFHNEQFF
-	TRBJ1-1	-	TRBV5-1	TGCGCCAGCAGCTTGGTTTTGACAGGTGACATGAACACTGAAGCTTTCTTT	CASSLVLTGDMNTEAFF
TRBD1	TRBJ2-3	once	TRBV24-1	TGTGCCACCAGTGATTGGGGGACAGGGGCCCAAGCAGATACGCAGTATTTT	CATSDWGTGAQADTQYF
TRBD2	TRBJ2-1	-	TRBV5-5	TGTGCCAGCAGTTCCGGACTAGCGGGAGGTCCAGAACAGTTCTTC	CASSSGLAGGPEQFF
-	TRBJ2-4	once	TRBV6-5	TGTGCCAGCAGTTCTACAGGGTACAAAAACATTCAGTACTTC	CASSSTGYKNIQYF
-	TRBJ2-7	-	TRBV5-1	TGCGCCAGCAGCTTGGAGAGAAACTACGAGCAGTACTTC	CASSLERNYEQYF
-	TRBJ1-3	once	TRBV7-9	TGTGCCAGGGGCCCTCAACCGAGCTCTGGAAACACCATATATTTT	CARGPQPSSGNTIYF
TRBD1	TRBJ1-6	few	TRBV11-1	TGTGCCAGCAGCTTATCCCCAGGGGGTTCACCCCTCCACTTT	CASSLSPGGSPLHF
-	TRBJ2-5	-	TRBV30	TGTGCCTGGATGGCTGGGCAGGCCGAAGAGACCCAGTACTTC	CAWMAGQAEETQYF
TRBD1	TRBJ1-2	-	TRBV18	TGTGCCAGCTCACCACAAGACAGGGGTGGCTACACCTTC	CASSPQDRGGYTF
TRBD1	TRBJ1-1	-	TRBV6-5	TGTGCCAGCAGTTATTCCCGGGACAGAAACACTGAAGCTTTCTTT	CASSYSRDRNTEAFF
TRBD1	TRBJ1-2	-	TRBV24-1	TGTGCCACCAGTGGGACAGGGGGACTTGGCTACACCTTC	CATSGTGGLGYTF
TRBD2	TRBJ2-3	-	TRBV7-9	TGTGCCGGGAAGAGCGGGAGAGGAGATACGCAGTATTTT	CAGKSGRGDTQYF
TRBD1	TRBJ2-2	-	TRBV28	TGTGCCAGCAGTTTGGAATGGGACAGGGGAAACACCGGGGAGCTGTTTTTT	CASSLEWDRGNTGELFF